The entry that follows covers one TCR beta chain sequence. RNA was isolated and reverse transcribed to cDNA, the sequencing template. Here immunoSEQ multiplex PCR was the method, and the copy in TCRdb shows in-frame clones only, minus some. The repertoire holds fewer than 200,000 clones, about 67% seen once, with over 10% in the top ten. The data are from a study of CD8+ T cells in alopecia areata. From alopecia areata patients, lesional scalp punch biopsies and peripheral blood were collected. This CDR3 is 15 amino acids long. V was clipped by 6 bases and J by 6 bases; unmatched bases: 6. From germline, CDR1 is SEHNR and CDR2 FQNEAQ (reference sequence).

The sample in question was CD8+ T cells sorted from blood, obtained at week 0. The rearrangement links TRBV7-9 to TRBJ2-2, with 11 positions matching TRBD1. The origin of this receptor is a human donor with alopecia areata. CDR3 sequence reads: CASRVDRGRAGELFF. The CDR3 nucleotides read TGTGCCAGCAGAGTGGACAGGGGGCGCGCCGGGGAGCTGTTTTTT.